This T cell receptor (beta chain) was found in a study of blood T cell repertoires in COVID-19. Study-level background: Donors in the United States, Italy and Spain gave samples during acute or convalescent COVID-19. Nucleic acid was either cDNA or gDNA, and it came from T cells, B-cell-depleted T cells, or PBMCs.

Cohorts were assigned according to the clinical history that participants reported. All exposed participants met a person with COVID-19 within 2 weeks before entering the study. V was clipped by 1 base and J by 8 bases, with 17 bases between them. Germline-derived CDR1 and CDR2 are SGHVS and FNYEAQ. CDR3 length: 16 residues. Produced via immunoSEQ multiplex PCR; TCRdb's table is partial and in-frame only. The sample gives under 400,000 clones, roughly 90% of which show up once; 0.85% to 1.3% is in the top ten. The TCR sequence derives from a woman in her thirties who had been exposed to COVID-19. This sequence joins TRBV7-6 and TRBJ2-2; maybe TRBD1 (6 bases). Sequencing used PBMCs or T cells enriched from blood (not recorded which). The CDR3 loop reads CASSLGRGTTGGELFF. CDR3 DNA: TGTGCCAGCAGCTTAGGCAGGGGAACCACCGGTGGGGAGCTGTTTTTT.